A selection of T cell receptor beta chains follows, all from one sample in a study of cytomegalovirus exposure and HLA in healthy donors. Sequenced by immunoSEQ multiplex PCR; TCRdb stores in-frame clones only, minus some. In the table there are 150,000 to 250,000 clones, 70% to 80% of which are singletons. The sequenced sample was PBMCs. Source of these receptors: a woman between 25 and 40 years old in good health and CMV-seropositive. Each CDR3 is given with its conserved first and last residue. The D gene is left open where the match is weak. The size field is filled for only some rows; it gives once, few, many or a size class.

TRBV7-9,.,TRBD2,TRBJ2-7,CASSLEGGLAGFWQYF,TGTGCCAGCAGCTTAGAAGGTGGCCTAGCGGGATTCTGGCAGTACTTC
TRBV7-2,.,TRBD2,TRBJ2-7,CASSFVAGGPYEQYF,TGTGCCAGCAGCTTTGTAGCGGGGGGACCCTACGAGCAGTACTTC
TRBV7-2,.,.,TRBJ2-5,CASSSGMATRQETQYF,TGTGCCAGCAGCTCAGGGATGGCGACCCGCCAAGAGACCCAGTACTTC
TRBV7-7,.,.,TRBJ2-2,CASSLGFGAGELFF,TGTGCCAGCAGCTTAGGGTTCGGGGCCGGGGAGCTGTTTTTT
TRBV7-9,.,.,TRBJ2-5,CASSSLREADRETQYF,TGTGCCAGCAGCTCACTGAGGGAAGCGGATCGGGAGACCCAGTACTTC
TRBV7-9,.,.,TRBJ1-3,CASSTYSDTIYF,TGTGCCAGCAGCACCTATTCCGACACCATATATTTT
TRBV7-9,.,TRBD2,TRBJ2-1,CASTGTGTSANEQFF,TGTGCCAGCACCGGAACCGGGACTAGCGCCAATGAGCAGTTCTTC
TRBV4-3,.,.,TRBJ2-1,CASSPRDLGSYNEQFF,TGCGCCAGCAGCCCCCGGGACTTGGGCTCCTACAATGAGCAGTTCTTC
TRBV5-5,few,.,TRBJ2-7,CASSSGAWVPYEQYF,TGTGCCAGCAGCTCAGGGGCTTGGGTTCCCTACGAGCAGTACTTC
TRBV7-9,.,.,TRBJ1-3,CASSLLQGGNTIYF,TGTGCCAGCAGCTTACTCCAGGGAGGAAACACCATATATTTT
TRBV27,.,.,TRBJ1-2,CASSRTPANYGYTF,TGTGCCAGCAGTCGGACACCCGCCAACTATGGCTACACCTTC
TRBV6-1,.,TRBD1,TRBJ2-7,CASSDPTGARDEQYF,TGTGCCAGCAGTGACCCGACAGGGGCTCGGGACGAGCAGTACTTC
TRBV14,.,TRBD1,TRBJ2-5,CASSRGTGGYWETQYF,TGTGCCAGCAGCCGCGGGACAGGGGGTTATTGGGAGACCCAGTACTTC
TRBV15,.,TRBD2,TRBJ2-1,CATRNFRAGPYNEQFF,TGTGCCACCAGAAACTTCAGAGCGGGACCCTACAATGAGCAGTTCTTC
TRBV10-3,.,.,TRBJ2-6,CAISESNRDRANVLTF,TGTGCCATCAGTGAGTCGAACCGGGATCGGGCCAACGTCCTGACTTTC
TRBV20-1,once,.,TRBJ1-1,CSVTQEKEAFF,TGCAGTGTCACCCAGGAAAAAGAAGCTTTCTTT
TRBV7-9,once,.,TRBJ2-4,CASSLVARQNIQYF,TGTGCCAGCAGCTTAGTAGCTAGGCAGAACATTCAGTACTTC
TRBV7-2,.,TRBD2,TRBJ2-1,CASSLELAGDNEQFF,TGTGCCAGCAGCTTAGAACTAGCGGGGGACAATGAGCAGTTCTTC
TRBV6-1,.,TRBD1,TRBJ1-4,CASSVGQGAGEKLFF,TGTGCCAGCAGTGTTGGACAGGGGGCAGGTGAAAAACTGTTTTTT
TRBV10-2,.,TRBD2,TRBJ2-7,CASSDLAGNSYEQYF,TGCGCCAGCAGTGATCTAGCGGGAAATAGCTACGAGCAGTACTTC
TRBV4-1,.,TRBD2,TRBJ2-3,CASSPTSGGADTQYF,TGCGCCAGCAGCCCGACTAGCGGGGGAGCAGATACGCAGTATTTT
TRBV18,.,.,TRBJ1-1,CASSPRLEWTEAFF,TGTGCCAGCTCACCACGGCTCGAATGGACTGAAGCTTTCTTT
TRBV11-2,.,.,TRBJ1-2,CASSSTGGRDYGYTF,TGTGCCAGCAGCTCAACGGGTGGCCGAGACTATGGCTACACCTTC
TRBV6-5,few,TRBD2,TRBJ2-3,CASSYSVGGLADTQYF,TGTGCCAGCAGTTACTCAGTGGGGGGACTAGCTGATACGCAGTATTTT
TRBV20-1,.,.,TRBJ2-1,CSARFRDEQFF,TGCAGTGCTAGATTCCGCGATGAGCAGTTCTTC
TRBV6-1,.,.,TRBJ2-7,CASSTFGGQSYEQYF,TGTGCCAGCAGCACCTTTGGCGGGCAGTCCTACGAGCAGTACTTC
TRBV18,.,TRBD2,TRBJ2-1,CASSPPGGGDNEQFF,TGTGCCAGCTCACCACCCGGGGGGGGAGACAATGAGCAGTTCTTC
TRBV6-1,.,.,TRBJ2-7,CASSDFQVETYEQYF,TGTGCCAGCAGTGACTTTCAGGTGGAAACCTACGAGCAGTACTTC
TRBV4-1,.,TRBD2,TRBJ2-7,CASSQAPGLAVSYEQYF,TGCGCCAGCAGCCAAGCCCCGGGACTAGCGGTCTCCTACGAGCAGTACTTC
TRBV11-2,.,.,TRBJ2-1,CASSLVRGSTYNEQFF,TGTGCCAGCAGCTTAGTAAGGGGGAGCACCTACAATGAGCAGTTCTTC
TRBV6-5,.,.,TRBJ2-7,CASSYTYTEAYEQYF,TGTGCCAGCAGTTACACGTACACGGAGGCCTACGAGCAGTACTTC
TRBV4-3,.,TRBD2,TRBJ2-1,CASSQEHGTSGTSFLGNEQFF,TGCGCCAGCAGCCAAGAGCATGGGACTAGCGGGACCTCATTTTTAGGCAATGAGCAGTTCTTC
TRBV27,.,TRBD1,TRBJ2-3,CASSLDRDTDTQYF,TGTGCCAGCAGCTTGGACAGGGACACAGATACGCAGTATTTT
TRBV10-2,once,.,TRBJ2-3,CASSSGSPLRTDTQYF,TGCGCCAGCAGTAGCGGGTCCCCTTTAAGGACAGATACGCAGTATTTT
TRBV7-9,.,.,TRBJ1-2,CASSTTGLYGYTF,TGTGCCAGCAGCACGACAGGCCTCTATGGCTACACCTTC
TRBV6-1,.,TRBD1,TRBJ1-2,CASGDRVWGNYGYTF,TGTGCCAGCGGGGACAGGGTGTGGGGGAACTATGGCTACACCTTC
TRBV2,.,TRBD2,TRBJ2-1,CASSEPQREIDEQFF,TGTGCCAGCAGCGAACCCCAGCGGGAGATCGATGAGCAGTTCTTC
TRBV9,.,.,TRBJ2-5,CASSVGWRSQETQYF,TGTGCCAGCAGCGTAGGATGGAGGAGTCAAGAGACCCAGTACTTC
TRBV7-6,.,TRBD2,TRBJ2-5,CASSQGPAGEETQYF,TGTGCCAGCAGCCAGGGGCCAGCGGGGGAGGAGACCCAGTACTTC
TRBV9,.,.,TRBJ1-3,CASGSPGNTIYF,TGTGCCAGTGGGAGCCCAGGAAACACCATATATTTT